These 25 T cell receptor beta chains share one sample of origin, sequenced in a study of early T cells in non-severe SARS-CoV-2 infection. From the 5' RACE reads, TCRdb called clonotypes with MiXCR, one entry per CDR3 protein. The sample holds tens of thousands of distinct CDR3 sequences, around 7% seen once. Sequenced: whole blood. These receptors all stem from an adult who was a healthcare worker with PCR-confirmed SARS-CoV-2 infection or an uninfected control (not recorded which).

This clonotype came up many times. The rearrangement uses TRBV3-1 and TRBJ1-1, with 7 bases that match TRBD1. After removal of 6 bases from V and 3 bases from J, the junction contained 7 bases not matched to a gene. The CDR3 spans 14 residues. The germline gives CDR1 LGHDT, CDR2 YNNKEL (reference sequence). The CDR3 sequence is CASRHRGEDTEAFF. The CDR3 DNA reads as TGTGCCAGCAGGCACAGGGGAGAGGACACTGAAGCTTTCTTT.

This clonotype came up a few times. The chain recombines TRBV5-1 with TRBJ1-2; 11 nucleotides line up with TRBD1. Germline CDR1 reads SGHRS; CDR2 reads YFSETQ. The CDR3 extends over 15 amino acids. J was trimmed by 4 bases and V by 2 bases; bases with no gene match: 4. CDR3 nucleotide sequence: TGCGCCAGCAGCTTCGGACAGGGGGCAAGCTATGGCTACACCTTC. Encoded protein: CASSFGQGASYGYTF.

This clonotype was seen only a few times. The chain couples TRBV27 to TRBJ1-2; D is perhaps TRBD1 (5 bases). This CDR3 is built from 13 residues. The germline V gene encodes CDR1 MNHEY and CDR2 SMNVEV (reference sequence). The germline V and J ends were trimmed by 0 bases and 3 bases, with 5 bases remaining between them. CDR3 nucleotides: TGTGCCAGCAGTTTATCCAGGGACTATGGCTACACCTTC. Amino acids: CASSLSRDYGYTF.

This clonotype was observed a few times. The chain employs TRBV7-2 and TRBJ2-1; 9 bases align to TRBD2. Looked up from germline, CDR1 is SGHTA and CDR2 is FQGNSA. Unmatched junction bases numbered 9, after V lost 5 bases and J lost 4 bases. There are 16 residues in the CDR3. The CDR3 here is CASSPFSGRVYNEQFF. DNA for the CDR3: TGTGCCAGCAGCCCCTTTAGCGGGAGAGTATACAATGAGCAGTTCTTC.

This clonotype was seen repeatedly, ten times or more. The V and J genes are TRBV7-8 and TRBJ2-3; D not certain. The CDR3 spans 12 residues. Trimming removed 4 bases from V and 3 bases from J, with 5 bases in between. Germline V gene lookup returns CDR1 SGHVS and CDR2 FQNEAQ. The CDR3 nucleotides read TGTGCCAGCAGCTCCGGGACAGATACGCAGTATTTT. This sequence encodes CASSSGTDTQYF.

The chain combines TRBV7-9 with TRBJ1-6, with a possible D match to TRBD1 (5 bases). CDR1 SEHNR and CDR2 FQNEAQ come from the germline V gene (reference sequence). The CDR3 is 14 residues long. V gave up 5 bases and J gave up 8 bases, with 13 bases separating them. The CDR3, as DNA: TGTGCCAGCAGCGTAGACGGGACGCATTCACCCCTCCACTTT. This translates into CASSVDGTHSPLHF.

This clonotype was observed a few times. V gene TRBV6-5 combines with J gene TRBJ2-6; perhaps TRBD1 as D (5 bases). Germline V gene data show CDR1 as MNHEY and CDR2 as SVGAGI. The V end lost 7 bases, the J end lost 2 bases, and 12 bases lay between the germline ends. The CDR3 extends over 15 amino acids. The CDR3 coding sequence is TGTGCCAGCACTAAGGGGAAGACTGGGGCCAACGTCCTGACTTTC. It encodes CASTKGKTGANVLTF.

This clonotype was counted ten times or more. The chain employs TRBV30 and TRBJ2-1; TRBD2 matches 8 bases. Germline CDR1 reads GTSNPN; CDR2 reads SVGIG (reference sequence). The CDR3 runs to 20 residues. V was pared by 0 bases and J by 4 bases, with 20 bases of the junction left unmatched. As DNA, the CDR3 is TGTGCCTGGAGTGTACGTGACTTGGGGAGCGGAGCGGGGGTTTACAATGAGCAGTTCTTC. It yields the protein CAWSVRDLGSGAGVYNEQFF.

This clonotype was observed many times. This rearrangement joins TRBV4-2 to TRBJ2-5; TRBD1 matches 8 bases. There are 14 residues in the CDR3. V was pared by 1 base and J by 2 bases, with 0 bases of the junction left unmatched. The germline V gene has CDR1 LGHNA and CDR2 YNFKEQ. CDR3 residues: CASSQGTGQETQYF. DNA for the CDR3: TGTGCCAGCAGCCAAGGGACAGGGCAAGAGACCCAGTACTTC.

Here the CDR3 DNA reads TGTGCCAGCAGTCGGGGGGATGCCCAGAACACTGAAGCTTTCTTT. This translates into CASSRGDAQNTEAFF. The V and J genes are TRBV6-1 and TRBJ1-1; D may be TRBD1 (5 bases). Trimming stripped 5 bases from V and 1 base from J, with 14 bases between. Germline loops: CDR1 MNHNS, CDR2 SASEGT. The CDR3 totals 15 residues.

This clonotype was seen ten or more times. The V and J genes are TRBV28 and TRBJ1-2; 10 positions match TRBD1. The V and J ends lost 5 bases and 4 bases, in that order; junction bases with no gene match: 10. This CDR3 is built from 16 residues. The germline gives CDR1 MDHEN, CDR2 SYDVKM. The CDR3 loop is CASSPPGQGTIYGYTF. The CDR3 nucleotides are TGTGCCAGCAGTCCTCCGGGACAGGGGACTATCTATGGCTACACCTTC.

The count of this clonotype is one. This rearrangement joins TRBV20-1 to TRBJ1-5; D ambiguous. CDR1 is DFQATT and CDR2 is SNEGSKA in the germline V gene (reference sequence). Trimming removed 5 bases from V and 1 base from J, with 12 bases in between. CDR3 length equals 14 residues. In DNA, the CDR3 is TGCAGTGCTGGCGGAGGGCCGAGCAATCAGCCCCAGCATTTT. Translating it yields CSAGGGPSNQPQHF.

There are a few counts of this clonotype. The rearrangement links TRBV7-9 to TRBJ2-1; 14 bases line up with TRBD2. Trimming cost V 6 bases and J 10 bases; bases outside gene matches: 8. The CDR3 totals 15 residues. Germline assignment: CDR1 SEHNR and CDR2 FQNEAQ (reference sequence). The CDR3 region has the DNA TGTGCCAGCAGGCAGACTAGCGGGAGGGCCCCCGAGCAGTTCTTC. Its protein product is CASRQTSGRAPEQFF.

The chain has TRBV19 and TRBJ2-7, with D perhaps matching TRBD2 (6 bases). Trimming removed 10 bases at V and 6 bases at J, with 25 bases between. This CDR3 contains 15 residues. Germline V gene lookup returns CDR1 LNHDA and CDR2 SQIVND (reference sequence). The CDR3 DNA reads as TGTGCCACCAACAAGGAGGGGAGCACGGTGGGCGAGCAGTACTTC. Translated, it gives CATNKEGSTVGEQYF.

This clonotype was detected many times. This chain links TRBV7-6 with TRBJ2-3, with a weak D call TRBD2 (5 bases). V was shortened by 1 base and J by 3 bases, with 17 bases between the two germline ends. Per the germline V gene, CDR1 is SGHVS and CDR2 is FNYEAQ. CDR3 length equals 17 residues. DNA of the CDR3: TGTGCCAGCAGCTTAGGTGATCTGCGGGCGGAGACAGATACGCAGTATTTT. Its translation: CASSLGDLRAETDTQYF.

This clonotype occurred many times. J is TRBJ2-7 and V is TRBV6-5; 8 bases fit TRBD2. V gave up 0 bases and J gave up 3 bases; unmatched junction bases: 1. The germline V gene has CDR1 MNHEY and CDR2 SVGAGI. CDR3 length equals 14 residues. The CDR3 loop is CASSYSSGGYEQYF. CDR3 sequence (DNA): TGTGCCAGCAGTTACTCGAGCGGGGGCTACGAGCAGTACTTC.

This clonotype was counted at least ten times. The chain has TRBV6-1 and TRBJ2-3, with a possible D match to TRBD2 (5 bases). Trimming left V 11 bases short and J 2 bases short, with 14 bases between. The CDR3 is 13 amino acids. Germline V gene sequence: CDR1 MNHNS, CDR2 SASEGT. The CDR3 DNA is TGTGCCGGTCGAGGGAGCAACACAGATACGCAGTATTTT. This codes for CAGRGSNTDTQYF.

This clonotype was observed many times. This chain links TRBV20-1 with TRBJ1-2; D might be TRBD1 (6 bases). Trimming left V 6 bases short and J 5 bases short, with 10 bases between. Germline CDR1 DFQATT, CDR2 SNEGSKA (reference sequence). This CDR3 spans 11 amino acids. CDR3 coding DNA: TGCAGTGCCCCACAGGGTTATGGCTACACCTTC. This translates into CSAPQGYGYTF.

The table lists this clonotype with a few counts. This sequence joins TRBV4-1 and TRBJ2-7; perhaps D is TRBD1 or TRBD2 (6 bases each). The CDR3 runs 13 residues. From germline, CDR1 is MGHRA and CDR2 YSYEKL. Between the trimmed V and J ends, which lost 4 bases and 7 bases, there was a span of 14 bases. The CDR3 spells CASSRGAALEQYF. The DNA of the CDR3 is TGCGCCAGCAGCCGGGGGGCTGCTCTTGAGCAGTACTTC.

In this sample, this clonotype turned up many times. V usage is TRBV20-1 and J usage is TRBJ2-2; tentatively, D is TRBD2 (6 bases). V lost 3 bases and J lost 4, with 9 bases in between. This CDR3 region has 13 residues. Germline CDR1 and CDR2: DFQATT and SNEGSKA (reference sequence). The CDR3 nucleotides are TGCAGTGCTAGTCCCGGGGGCACCGGGGAGCTGTTTTTT. This gives the protein CSASPGGTGELFF.

This clonotype was counted ten times or more. The J gene is TRBJ2-5, the V gene TRBV11-2; 7 positions match TRBD2. Germline V gives CDR1 SGHAT, CDR2 FQNNGV. Trimming took 8 bases from V and 3 from J; bases not matched to a gene: 6. This CDR3 has 13 residues. The CDR3 spells CASGGGMEETQYF. In nucleotides, the CDR3 is TGTGCCAGCGGGGGAGGGATGGAAGAGACCCAGTACTTC.

This clonotype is medium-sized. V usage is TRBV11-2 and J usage is TRBJ2-7, with 9 bases aligning to TRBD1. CDR3 length: 14 amino acids. Germline V gene sequence: CDR1 SGHAT, CDR2 FQNNGV. The ends lost 6 bases at V and 2 bases at J; junction bases unmatched: 5. The CDR3 is CASSRTGEPYEQYF. DNA for the CDR3: TGTGCCAGCAGTCGGACAGGGGAGCCCTACGAGCAGTACTTC.

There are many counts of this clonotype. The chain links TRBV20-1 to TRBJ2-1, with D perhaps matching TRBD1 or TRBD2 (5 bases each). CDR3 size: 17 residues. Germline V gives CDR1 DFQATT, CDR2 SNEGSKA (reference sequence). V lost 1 base and J 6 bases, leaving 22 bases between the germline ends. DNA of the CDR3: TGCAGTGCTAGAGCCCCGGACTGGGGCCGCTGGTCCAATGAGCAGTTCTTC. Its protein product is CSARAPDWGRWSNEQFF.

In this sample, this clonotype turned up many times. The CDR3 loop reads CASSFGPTGTGFSEQYF. The DNA for the CDR3 is TGCGCCAGCAGCTTTGGCCCCACCGGGACAGGTTTCAGCGAGCAGTACTTC. The chain carries TRBV5-1 and TRBJ2-7; 8 bases fit TRBD1. Looked up from germline, CDR1 is SGHRS and CDR2 is YFSETQ. The CDR3 sequence is 17 residues long. J gave up 6 bases and V 2 bases, and 16 bases lay outside the gene matches.

This clonotype was detected ten times or more. The rearrangement joins TRBV10-3 to TRBJ2-3; tentative D call: TRBD2 (5 bases). Germline loops: CDR1 ENHRY, CDR2 SYGVKD. The CDR3 runs 14 residues. V lost 11 bases and J lost 8, with 23 bases in between. CDR3 sequence reads: CASGEKAMVGTQYF. CDR3 DNA sequence: TGTGCCTCCGGGGAAAAGGCTATGGTTGGTACGCAGTATTTT.